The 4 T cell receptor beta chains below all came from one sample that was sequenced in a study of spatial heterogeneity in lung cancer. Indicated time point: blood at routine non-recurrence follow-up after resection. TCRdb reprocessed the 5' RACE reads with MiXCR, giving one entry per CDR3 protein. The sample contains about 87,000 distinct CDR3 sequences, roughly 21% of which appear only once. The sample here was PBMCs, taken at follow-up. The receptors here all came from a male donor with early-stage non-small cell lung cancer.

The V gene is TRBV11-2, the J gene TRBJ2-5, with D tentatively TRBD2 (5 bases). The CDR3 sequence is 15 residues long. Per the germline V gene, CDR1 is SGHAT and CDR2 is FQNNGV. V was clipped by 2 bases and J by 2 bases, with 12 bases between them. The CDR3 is CASSLNPGTQETQYF. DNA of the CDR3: TGTGCCAGCAGCTTAAATCCGGGAACTCAAGAGACCCAGTACTTC.

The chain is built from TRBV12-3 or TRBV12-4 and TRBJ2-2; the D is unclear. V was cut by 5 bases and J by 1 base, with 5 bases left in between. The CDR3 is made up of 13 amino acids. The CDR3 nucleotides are TGTGCCAGCAGTGCAGTGAACACCGGGGAGCTGTTTTTT. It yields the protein CASSAVNTGELFF.

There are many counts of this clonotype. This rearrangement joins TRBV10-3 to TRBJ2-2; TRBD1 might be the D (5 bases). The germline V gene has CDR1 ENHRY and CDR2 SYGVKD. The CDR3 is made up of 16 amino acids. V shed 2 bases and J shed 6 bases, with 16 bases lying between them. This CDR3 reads CAISEGREVGAGELFF. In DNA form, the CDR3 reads TGTGCCATCAGTGAGGGCAGGGAAGTCGGCGCCGGGGAGCTGTTTTTT.

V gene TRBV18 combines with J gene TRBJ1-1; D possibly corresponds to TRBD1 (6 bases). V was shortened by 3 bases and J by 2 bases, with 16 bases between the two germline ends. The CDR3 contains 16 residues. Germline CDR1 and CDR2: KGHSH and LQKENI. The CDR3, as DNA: TGTGCCAGCTCACCCCGTAGACAGGACAGTAACACTGAAGCTTTCTTT. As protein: CASSPRRQDSNTEAFF. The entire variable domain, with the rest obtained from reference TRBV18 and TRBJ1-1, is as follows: NAGVMQNPRHLVRRRGQEARLRCSPMKGHSHVYWYRQLPEEGLKFMVYLQKENIIDESGMPKERFSAEFPKEGPSILRIQQVVRGDSAAYFCASSPRRQDSNTEAFFGQGTRLTVV.